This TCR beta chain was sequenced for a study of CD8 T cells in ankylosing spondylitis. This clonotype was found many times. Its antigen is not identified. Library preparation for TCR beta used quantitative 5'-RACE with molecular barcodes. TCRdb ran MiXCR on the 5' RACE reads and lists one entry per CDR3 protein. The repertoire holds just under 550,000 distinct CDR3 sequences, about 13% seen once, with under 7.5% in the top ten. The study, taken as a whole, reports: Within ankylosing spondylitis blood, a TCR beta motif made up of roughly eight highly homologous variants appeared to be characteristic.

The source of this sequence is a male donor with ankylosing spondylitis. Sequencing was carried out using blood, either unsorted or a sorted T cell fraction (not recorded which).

CDR3 nucleotide sequence: TGTGCCATCACTGGACGGCAAAACAATGAGCAGTTCTTC. Amino acids: CAITGRQNNEQFF. The rearrangement joins TRBV10-3 to TRBJ2-1; no definite D call. The CDR3 extends over 13 amino acids. V lost 7 bases and J 5 bases, leaving 12 bases between the germline ends. Germline lookup yields CDR1 ENHRY and CDR2 SYGVKD.